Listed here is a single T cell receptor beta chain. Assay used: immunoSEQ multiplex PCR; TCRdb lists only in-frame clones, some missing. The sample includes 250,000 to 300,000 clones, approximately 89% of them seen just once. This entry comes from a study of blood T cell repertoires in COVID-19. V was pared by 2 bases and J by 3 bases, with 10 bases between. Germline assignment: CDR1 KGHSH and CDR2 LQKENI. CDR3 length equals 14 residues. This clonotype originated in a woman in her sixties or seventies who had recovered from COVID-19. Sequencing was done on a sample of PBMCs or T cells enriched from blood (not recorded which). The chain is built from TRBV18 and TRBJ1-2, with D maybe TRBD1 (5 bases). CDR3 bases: TGTGCCAGCTCACCAGGGGGGTTGGACTATGGCTACACCTTC. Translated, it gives CASSPGGLDYGYTF.